In its sample, the clone carrying this T cell receptor (beta chain) was seen a few times. Original data processing: How many nucleated cells were present was estimated from reference gene primer amplification. Sequenced by immunoSEQ multiplex PCR; TCRdb stores in-frame clones only, minus some. Clone size and the V and J calls come from that table; the DNA yielded D and trimming. The sample lists roughly 270,000 clones, roughly 80% occurring once. This sample was taken from a study of blood T cell repertoires in COVID-19. Study at large: The samples span acute and convalescent COVID-19 from the United States, Italy and Spain.

This receptor was obtained from a man aged 35-49 years who had been exposed to COVID-19. Sequenced input: PBMCs or T cells enriched from blood (not recorded which).

As DNA, the CDR3 is TGTGCCACCTGGGACAGGCAGTCGAAACTGTTTTTT. Encoded protein: CATWDRQSKLFF. V is TRBV28 and J is TRBJ1-4; 8 nucleotides line up with TRBD1. The CDR3 runs 12 residues. In germline, CDR1 is MDHEN, CDR2 SYDVKM. With 10 bases clipped from V and 11 bases from J, the junction kept 9 bases outside the gene matches.